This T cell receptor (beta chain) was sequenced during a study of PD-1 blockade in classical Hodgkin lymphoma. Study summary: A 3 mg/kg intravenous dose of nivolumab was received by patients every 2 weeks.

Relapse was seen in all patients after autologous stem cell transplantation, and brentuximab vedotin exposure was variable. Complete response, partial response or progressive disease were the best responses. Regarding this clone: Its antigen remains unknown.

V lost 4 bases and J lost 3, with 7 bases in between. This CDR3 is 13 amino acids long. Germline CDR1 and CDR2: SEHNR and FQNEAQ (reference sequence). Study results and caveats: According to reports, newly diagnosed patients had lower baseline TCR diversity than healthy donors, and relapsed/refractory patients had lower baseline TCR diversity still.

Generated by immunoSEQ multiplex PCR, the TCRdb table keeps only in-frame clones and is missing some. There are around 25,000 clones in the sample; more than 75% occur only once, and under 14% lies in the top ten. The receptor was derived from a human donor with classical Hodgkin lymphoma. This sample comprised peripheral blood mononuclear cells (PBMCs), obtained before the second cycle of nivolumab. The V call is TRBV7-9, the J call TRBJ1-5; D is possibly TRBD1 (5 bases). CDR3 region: CASSWGDNQPQHF. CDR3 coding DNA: TGTGCCAGCAGCTGGGGGGACAATCAGCCCCAGCATTTT.